The 20 T cell receptor beta chains below come from one sample, sequenced in a study of cytomegalovirus exposure and HLA in healthy donors. This table comes from immunoSEQ multiplex PCR, and its TCRdb copy is limited to in-frame clones, with some not included. Of approximately 150,000 clones listed, 85% to 90% are singletons. Sequenced: PBMCs. The receptors were gathered from a woman between 18 and 30 years old in good health and CMV-seropositive.

In this sample, this clone is large (0.1 to 1%). This chain connects TRBV10-3 to TRBJ2-1; 13 bases match TRBD2. Germline V gives CDR1 ENHRY, CDR2 SYGVKD. There are 15 residues in the CDR3. J was trimmed by 4 bases and V by 11 bases; bases with no gene match: 8. The chain's CDR3 is CAVGTSGIGYNEQFF. In DNA form, the CDR3 reads TGTGCCGTTGGGACTAGCGGGATTGGTTACAATGAGCAGTTCTTC.

This clone appeared a single time. The J gene is TRBJ2-3, the V gene TRBV30; D not certain. The germline gives CDR1 GTSNPN, CDR2 SVGIG (reference sequence). The CDR3 runs 12 residues. The germline V and J ends were trimmed by 5 bases and 4 bases, with 10 bases remaining between them. The CDR3 nucleotides read TGTGCCTGGGGGCAGCTTCCAGATACGCAGTATTTT. Protein product: CAWGQLPDTQYF.

As concerns this clone: Likely a read error: the CDR3 ends without its conserved phenylalanine or tryptophan. The gene calls are TRBV10-2 and TRBJ2-2, with 11 bases fitting TRBD2. With V trimmed by 6 bases and J by 4 bases, 4 bases remained unmatched. The length of the CDR3 is 15 residues. The germline V gene encodes CDR1 WSHSY and CDR2 SAAADI. The CDR3 is CASRVAGGPTGELFL. In DNA form, the CDR3 reads TGCGCCAGCAGGGTAGCGGGAGGGCCCACCGGGGAGCTGTTTTTA.

This chain links TRBV5-1 with TRBJ1-2, with D tentatively TRBD1 (5 bases). V was shortened by 0 bases and J by 7 bases, with 13 bases between the two germline ends. The CDR3 contains 14 residues. CDR1 and CDR2 (germline): SGHRS, YFSETQ. CDR3 amino acids: CASSLATRESGYTF. The CDR3 bases are TGCGCCAGCAGCTTGGCCACCAGGGAAAGTGGCTACACCTTC. The whole variable domain, remainder taken from reference TRBV5-1 and TRBJ1-2, is KAGVTQTPRYLIKTRGQQVTLSCSPISGHRSVSWYQQTPGQGLQFLFEYFSETQRNKGNFPGRFSGRQFSNSRSEMNVSTLELGDSALYLCASSLATRESGYTFGSGTRLTVV.

The CDR3, as DNA: TGTGCCTGGAGACTAGCGGGAGAGGTCCAATTCTTC. Translating gives CAWRLAGEVQFF. This chain links TRBV30 with TRBJ2-1; TRBD2 matches at 11 bases. Germline values: CDR1 GTSNPN, CDR2 SVGIG (reference sequence). V shed 3 bases and J 16 bases; nucleotides not matched to a gene: 8. The CDR3 has 12 residues.

The chain uses TRBV6-6 and TRBJ1-2; D gene ambiguous. The CDR3 is 13 amino acids. CDR1 is MNHNY, CDR2 SVGAGI, per germline (reference sequence). Trimming took off 6 bases at V and 0 bases at J, with 8 bases between the two ends. This CDR3 is CASSRGANYGYTF. The CDR3 DNA reads TGTGCCAGCAGCCGCGGAGCTAACTATGGCTACACCTTC.

The CDR3 coding sequence is TGTGCCAGCAGCTTAGAATCAGGAAATCAGCCCCAGCATTTT. The encoded protein is CASSLESGNQPQHF. V usage is TRBV7-2 and J usage is TRBJ1-5; D is uncertain. Trimming cost V 1 base and J 4 bases, with 8 bases left between them. The germline CDR1 and CDR2 sequences are SGHTA and FQGNSA. The CDR3 is 14 residues long.

This clone occurred once. In DNA, the CDR3 is TGTGCCAGCAGCTTAGCGAGGGACATTAGAAACACTGAAGCTTTCTTT. Its protein product is CASSLARDIRNTEAFF. The gene calls are TRBV7-9 and TRBJ1-1, with D perhaps matching TRBD1 (6 bases). Trimming took 0 bases from V and 2 from J, leaving 13 bases between them. This CDR3 spans 16 amino acids. Germline assignment: CDR1 SEHNR and CDR2 FQNEAQ (reference sequence).

This CDR3 reads CASNPREGETQYF. CDR3 nucleotide sequence: TGTGCCAGCAATCCTCGGGAAGGGGAGACCCAGTACTTC. V is TRBV6-1 and J is TRBJ2-5, with a tentative D call TRBD2 (5 bases). The CDR3 sequence is 13 residues long. Germline V gene lookup returns CDR1 MNHNS and CDR2 SASEGT. Trimming removed 7 bases at V and 5 bases at J, with 14 bases between.

V and J are TRBV11-3 and TRBJ2-1; TRBD2 matches at 11 bases. Germline CDR1 and CDR2: SGHNT and YENEEA. The junction had 2 bases not matched to a gene; V was cut back by 4 bases and J by 0 bases. This CDR3 spans 16 amino acids. The CDR3 DNA reads as TGTGCCAGCAGCTCCACTAGCGGGAGCTCCTACAATGAGCAGTTCTTC. It encodes CASSSTSGSSYNEQFF.

The gene calls are TRBV6-5 and TRBJ1-4, with 7 bases fitting TRBD1. This CDR3 has 14 residues. The germline CDR1 and CDR2 sequences are MNHEY and SVGAGI. Trimming cost V 5 bases and J 10 bases; bases outside gene matches: 10. The CDR3: CASSGEGGRGKLFF. The CDR3 DNA sequence: TGTGCCAGCAGTGGGGAAGGGGGCCGGGGAAAACTGTTTTTT.

This clone was recorded once. The chain carries TRBV4-3 and TRBJ2-7, with 7 bases aligning to TRBD2. Germline-derived CDR1 and CDR2 are LGHNA and YSLEER. V trimming: 0 bases; J trimming: 3 bases; junction bases outside the gene matches: 14. The CDR3 extends over 18 amino acids. This CDR3 is CASSQDWRGGFENYEQYF. For the CDR3, the DNA is TGCGCCAGCAGCCAAGATTGGCGCGGGGGATTTGAGAACTACGAGCAGTACTTC.

Worth noting for this clone: Other DNA sequences in the sample encode the same CDR3. J is TRBJ2-1 and V is TRBV2; 9 bases are a match to TRBD2. V shed 5 bases, J shed 6 bases, and the junction held 17 bases outside the gene matches. Germline V gene lookup returns CDR1 SNHLY and CDR2 FYNNEI. CDR3 size: 18 residues. CDR3 nucleotides: TGTGCCAGCAGTCGATGGGGGGCTAGCGGGATAGGAGTCAATGAGCAGTTCTTC. It translates to CASSRWGASGIGVNEQFF.

This chain joins TRBV13 and TRBJ2-1; TRBD2 matches at 13 bases. The CDR3 sequence is 17 residues long. Germline trimming cut 4 bases from V and 1 base from J; bases unmatched to any gene: 4. Germline CDR1 reads PRHDT; CDR2 reads FYEKMQ (reference sequence). Here the CDR3 reads CASSSGTSGTSYNEQFF. CDR3 nucleotides: TGTGCCAGCAGCTCCGGGACTAGCGGGACTTCCTACAATGAGCAGTTCTTC.

V usage is TRBV7-9 and J usage is TRBJ1-2; D gene unclear. The germline V and J ends were trimmed by 5 bases and 1 base, with 5 bases remaining between them. Germline V CDR1 and CDR2: SEHNR, FQNEAQ (reference sequence). The CDR3 is 12 residues long. The DNA for the CDR3 is TGTGCCAGCAGCCCCGGTAACTATGGCTACACCTTC. This codes for CASSPGNYGYTF.

The chain is built from TRBV4-1 and TRBJ2-5; the match to TRBD2 covers 10 bases. Germline V gene sequence: CDR1 MGHRA, CDR2 YSYEKL. Unmatched junction bases numbered 5, after V lost 0 bases and J lost 4 bases. This CDR3 has 16 residues. CDR3 sequence reads: CASSQDTAGGGETQYF. In DNA, the CDR3 is TGCGCCAGCAGCCAAGATACAGCGGGAGGGGGAGAGACCCAGTACTTC.

The chain combines TRBV15 with TRBJ1-5; TRBD1 might be the D (5 bases). With 5 bases removed from V and 2 bases from J, the gap between germline ends came to 7 bases. CDR1 LNHNV and CDR2 YYDKDF come from the germline V gene (reference sequence). The CDR3 extends over 13 amino acids. This CDR3 reads CATSDRGNQPQHF. The CDR3 DNA follows: TGTGCCACCAGCGACAGAGGCAATCAGCCCCAGCATTTT.

This sequence joins TRBV7-2 and TRBJ2-1; the D gene is possibly TRBD2 (5 bases). Trimming removed 1 base at V and 8 bases at J, with 12 bases between. Germline lookup yields CDR1 SGHTA and CDR2 FQGNSA. The CDR3 sequence is 14 residues long. Here the CDR3 DNA reads TGTGCCAGCAGCTTAGAACTAGATTGGGATGAGCAGTTCTTC. It translates to CASSLELDWDEQFF.

This chain links TRBV19 with TRBJ2-7; 7 nucleotides match TRBD2. The V and J ends lost 6 bases and 3 bases, in that order; junction bases with no gene match: 11. CDR3 length: 15 amino acids. Germline assignment: CDR1 LNHDA and CDR2 SQIVND (reference sequence). CDR3 DNA: TGTGCCAGTAGGGCCACGGGGGAGGGCCTCTACGAGCAGTACTTC. Its translation is CASRATGEGLYEQYF.

The V call is TRBV5-1, the J call TRBJ2-7; 14 bases line up with TRBD2. V lost 4 bases to trimming and J lost 4 bases; unmatched junction nucleotides: 16. This CDR3 has 19 residues. Germline CDR1 is SGHRS and CDR2 is YFSETQ. CDR3 sequence reads: CASSQSSLTSGRGAYEQYF. The CDR3 DNA sequence: TGCGCCAGCAGCCAGTCGTCATTGACTAGCGGGAGGGGAGCGTACGAGCAGTACTTC.